This is a list of T cell receptor beta chains from one sample in a study of technical replicates of blood from several donors. Repertoires were generated with immunoSEQ multiplex PCR, while TCRdb's copy carries only in-frame clones and drops some. The sample has about 82,000 clones, 85% to 95% seen once. The sequencing sample was made of T cells isolated from PBMCs. These receptors all stem from a human donor in good health. The CDR3 runs from the conserved cysteine through the conserved F or W. The D gene is left open where the match is weak.

v_gene	d_gene	j_gene	CDR3aa	CDR3nt
TRBV4-1	TRBD2	TRBJ2-1	CASSQDRSAGGVYNEQFF	TGCGCCAGCAGCCAAGATCGATCCGCGGGGGGTGTCTACAATGAGCAGTTCTTC
TRBV7-3	TRBD2	TRBJ2-7	CASSPGDGGTYEQYF	TGTGCCAGCAGCCCCGGCGACGGGGGGACCTACGAGCAGTACTTC
TRBV19	TRBD2	TRBJ2-2	CASRSGGNTGELFF	TGTGCCAGTAGGAGCGGGGGGAACACCGGGGAGCTGTTTTTT
TRBV5-1	TRBD2	TRBJ2-7	CASSLSPASGSDEQYF	TGCGCCAGCAGCCTGAGCCCCGCTAGCGGGAGCGACGAGCAGTACTTC
TRBV7-6	TRBD2	TRBJ2-7	CASSLAGGGTSVYEQYF	TGTGCCAGCAGCTTAGCAGGGGGCGGGACTAGCGTATACGAGCAGTACTTC
TRBV7-8	-	TRBJ1-2	CASSKEQGGFYGYTF	TGTGCCAGCAGCAAAGAACAGGGAGGGTTCTATGGCTACACCTTC
TRBV5-6	TRBD1	TRBJ2-7	CASSLLTGVQQYF	TGTGCCAGCAGCTTGTTGACAGGGGTGCAGCAGTACTTC
TRBV5-4	TRBD1	TRBJ2-2	CASRRQGAGELFF	TGTGCCAGCAGGCGGCAGGGGGCCGGGGAGCTGTTTTTT
TRBV4-1	-	TRBJ2-1	CASSQAPTQSSYNEQFF	TGCGCCAGCAGCCAAGCCCCCACTCAAAGCTCCTACAATGAGCAGTTCTTC
TRBV7-8	TRBD1	TRBJ1-1	CASSLERWGQVPFF	TGTGCCAGCAGCTTAGAAAGGTGGGGACAGGTCCCTTTCTTT
TRBV27	-	TRBJ2-1	CASSLLGLNEQFF	TGTGCCAGCAGTTTACTAGGCTTAAATGAGCAGTTCTTC
TRBV6-6	-	TRBJ1-2	CASNDSGGRAYYGYTF	TGTGCCAGCAACGACTCGGGGGGAAGAGCCTACTATGGCTACACCTTC
TRBV28	-	TRBJ2-6	CASSSRGANVLTF	TGTGCCAGCAGTTCCCGGGGGGCCAACGTCCTGACTTTC
TRBV9	-	TRBJ1-6	CASSVGGLGSSPLHF	TGTGCCAGCAGCGTAGGGGGACTAGGGAGTTCACCCCTCCACTTT
TRBV4-2	-	TRBJ2-6	CASSQDVGASGANVLTF	TGTGCCAGCAGCCAAGATGTGGGGGCAAGTGGGGCCAACGTCCTGACTTTC
TRBV18	-	TRBJ2-7	CASSYDSINAYEQYF	TGTGCCAGCTCCTACGACAGTATTAACGCCTACGAGCAGTACTTC
TRBV13	-	TRBJ1-3	CASSLGEGNPGSGNTIYF	TGTGCCAGCAGCTTAGGGGAGGGCAATCCCGGCTCTGGAAACACCATATATTTT